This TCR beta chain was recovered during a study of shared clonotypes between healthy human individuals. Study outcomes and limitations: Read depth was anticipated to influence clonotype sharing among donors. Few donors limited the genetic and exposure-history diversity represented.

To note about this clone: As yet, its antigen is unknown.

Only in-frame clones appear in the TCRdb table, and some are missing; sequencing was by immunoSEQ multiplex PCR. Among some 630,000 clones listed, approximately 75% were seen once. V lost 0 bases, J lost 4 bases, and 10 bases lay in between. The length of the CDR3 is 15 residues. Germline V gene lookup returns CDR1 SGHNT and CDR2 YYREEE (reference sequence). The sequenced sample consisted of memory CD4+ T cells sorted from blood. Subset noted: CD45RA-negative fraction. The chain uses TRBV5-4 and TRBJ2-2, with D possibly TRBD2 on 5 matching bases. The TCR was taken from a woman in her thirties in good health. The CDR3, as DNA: TGTGCCAGCAGCTTGGCGGAGCGGCGCACCGGGGAGCTGTTTTTT. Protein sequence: CASSLAERRTGELFF.